This T cell receptor (beta chain) was retrieved from a study of cytomegalovirus exposure and HLA in healthy donors (dated by TCRdb to about 2017). About the full investigation: An earlier analysis of several hundred of the donors reported about 250 Gb of sequence data and 100 million to 130 million unique TCR beta sequences from about 179 million T cells. An earlier analysis of 500 to 750 of the donors applied high-throughput TCR beta sequencing to assess whether each TCR beta V gene segment acted as functional or pseudogenic. Several DR-DQ haplotypes were handled as single units for association and clustering, since linkage in the cohort was strong. Genome-wide SNP genotypes for about 65% of the 666 donors were used in a later genetic analysis, which treated that subset as a discovery cohort. Typing coverage varied by locus: 629-630 donors for A, B, C, DRB1 and DQB1; 500 to 550 for DQA1; over 600 for DPA1; 450 to 480 for DPB1. To study patterns of TCR occurrence, a later analysis re-analyzed previously published TCR beta repertoires from around 670 donors and added high-resolution HLA genotyping. In addition to the first cohort of 666 subjects, a separate validation cohort of about 120 different subjects was used. The genetic ancestry cluster associated with self-reported Caucasian donors included 80% to 90% of the roughly 380 genotyped donors. All discovery cohort repertoires had been generated on a single sequencing platform. Donor age, sex, ethnicity and CMV serostatus were compiled alongside the repertoire data. Using immunosequencing, the study profiled T cell repertoires from some 670 subjects and related those repertoires to cytomegalovirus serostatus. The aim of the study was to test whether cataloging public T cell receptors could identify signatures of past pathogen exposure. Rather than using new phenotypic data, the later analysis identified candidate immune exposures from TCR beta sequences and from how often those sequences occurred across donors. Class I and class II HLA loci were covered by the typing at four-digit resolution. About 280 gigabases of sequencing data and 91 million or so unique TCR sequences made up an early release that covered nearly 650 HLA-typed donors. Across approximately 420 genotyped donors of the cohort, an average of about 200,000 unique TCR beta nucleotide sequences per donor were sequenced, and around 20% of those sequences were non-productive. The study combined high-throughput TCR immunosequencing, statistical association of individual TCRs with disease status, and machine learning to predict cytomegalovirus infection status. Findings and caveats that apply to the study as a whole: An earlier analysis of roughly 570 of the donors showed that most TCR beta V segments appeared in productive rearrangements either about 90% or about 30% of the time, which broadly matched IMGT annotations. In a later analysis, HLA-associated TCR beta chains showed more clonal expansion and lower generation probabilities than non-associated chains that were equally common. Most TCR sequences were observed very rarely across donors, whereas some public TCRs were present in many individuals. The study gave a list of under 200 TCR beta chains associated with cytomegalovirus. The earlier analysis of 587 of the donors excluded approximately 15 rarely observed V segments, including chromosome 9 orphons, because counts were too low. A later analysis found that most CMV-associated TCR beta chains appeared HLA-restricted, with HLA associations seemingly driven largely by CMV exposure. A further reported finding was that TCR beta sequences accurately predicted the HLA-A and HLA-B alleles for most subjects in the first cohort. In a later genetic analysis, fewer N-insertions in productive TCRs were reported among donors in an Asian-associated ancestry cluster than the roughly 670-donor mean. A later analysis associated about 17,000 TCR beta sequences with specific HLA alleles at a false discovery rate of 0.05. Linkage disequilibrium might explain the correlated functional status among segregating V segments, but an unknown experimental factor could not be ruled out. CMV serostatus was the only immune exposure information available for the cohort. A cluster of highly shared sequence variants was judged likely to be a technical artifact of the sequencing pipeline. The authors suggested that the approach could potentially be generalized to other disease states and immunological phenotypes. According to a later analysis, parvovirus B19, influenza, CMV and Epstein-Barr virus appeared linked to several top co-occurrence clusters. In a later genetic analysis, a missense DCLRE1C variant was associated with V-gene and J-gene trimming of TCR beta chains, and the association was replicated in an independent cohort. A later analysis found that TCR association rates varied across HLA loci, with DRB1 alleles showing the most associated TCRs and HLA-C alleles the fewest. In both the original and validation cohorts, the classifier was reported to diagnose cytomegalovirus status with high specificity and sensitivity. When HLA alleles, especially DR and DQ, strongly co-occurred, TCR associations were difficult to assign to individual alleles. Some IMGT-functional V segments, including TRBV6-2 and TRBV6-3, could not be told apart with the 87-base-pair reads, so those segments were excluded. Only TCR beta chains were sequenced in this cohort, and the absence of alpha or paired-chain data limited detectable features. Presence/absence analyses assumed roughly uniform sequencing depth across donors, an assumption that may not hold. Three of the identified cytomegalovirus-associated TCR beta chains were confirmed in vitro to be specific for cytomegalovirus antigens. Because HLA typing was missing for some donors at each locus, association tests included only the typed subset.

Receptor libraries were prepared by the immunoSEQ multiplex PCR assay. A mixture of 60 forward primers for TCR Vbeta segments and 13 reverse primers for TCR Jbeta segments was used in the multiplex PCR. The CDR3 region of rearranged TCR beta genes was amplified from genomic DNA by a multiplex PCR assay. Amplified TCR beta libraries were sequenced as 87-base-pair reads on the Illumina HiSeq System. The paper's data handling went like this. In a later analysis, tens of millions of unique TCR beta chains were counted across the roughly 610 repertoires, and roughly 10 million of these chains were shared by at least two donors. Raw reads were error-corrected and collapsed into unique sequences by a nearest-neighbor algorithm in which closely related sequences were merged to remove PCR and sequencing errors. CDR3 sequences were aligned to IMGT reference sequences to assign V, D and J gene segments. For a sequence to be retained, a match of at least six nucleotides was required to both a V gene segment and a J gene segment. A rearrangement was called productive if the CDR3 had no stop codons and remained in frame with V and J, and every other rearrangement was called non-productive. Following IMGT convention, CDR3 was defined as the stretch from the second conserved V-encoded cysteine to the conserved J-encoded phenylalanine. In an earlier analysis of around 570 of the donors, sequences lacking an unambiguous match to a single V gene segment were excluded. In an earlier analysis of several hundred of the donors, V segments were called functional above 56.7% productive rearrangements and were called segregating when the between-donor standard deviation exceeded 5%. A statistical classification framework was built to diagnose cytomegalovirus status from the catalog of TCR beta chain sequences. V and J gene assignment, in a later analysis, came from comparing TCR nucleotide sequences with IMGT/GENE-DB human TR gene sequences. The TCRdist pipeline was used in a later analysis to assign CDR3 sequences and most-parsimonious VDJ recombination scenarios. In a later analysis, each TCR beta chain was defined by its CDR3 amino acid sequence together with its V-gene family, and reads without a unique V-gene family were excluded. A later analysis removed 592 highly shared, low-generation-probability nucleotide sequences to deal with suspected cross-contamination and a sequencing artifact. In a later analysis, a clonal expansion index was calculated for each public chain from normalized within-repertoire ranks of inferred template counts. A later analysis computed generation probabilities with a VDJ recombination model fitted to out-of-frame rearrangements, and checked the results against IGoR. Hypergeometric tests were used in a later analysis to score TCR-TCR, TCR-HLA and TCR-CMV co-occurrence, with a repertoire-size bias correction applied to the TCR pairs. False discovery rates were estimated in a later analysis by permuting HLA or CMV assignments 20 times. A later analysis grouped co-occurring TCRs with DBSCAN, adding TCRdist sequence similarity when clustering within HLA-allele-positive subsets. Co-occurrence clustering excluded repertoires with fewer than 30,000 or more than 120,000 public chains, plus five with anomalous nucleotide sharing. TCRdb provides this immuneACCESS table in a form limited to in-frame rearrangements. Some clones are lacking; in checked studies, under half of them reflect an unresolved V gene, and why the rest are absent is not known. Clone size and the V and J calls come from that table; the DNA yielded D and trimming. The sample records roughly 100,000 clones, around 60% of which are singletons. The biggest ten clones account for over 4% of the sample.

Turning to this clone: The specificity of this receptor is unknown. The input lacks base qualities; no much larger clone sits a single base away.

The cohort consisted of some 730 healthy bone marrow donors. At the time of sampling, every cohort member was nominally healthy, though immune exposures that went unrecorded were likely present. Of the 666 cohort members, 250 to 300 had positive CMV serostatus and 350 to 450 had negative CMV serostatus, and CMV serostatus was not recorded for the donor. A peripheral blood sample was collected from each donor, and TCR beta sequencing was performed on peripheral blood mononuclear cells. Genomic DNA was extracted from the blood cell samples with the Qiagen DNeasy Blood Extraction Kit. The CDR3 numbers 13 residues from cysteine through phenylalanine. The kept DNA is CDR3 alone, 39 bases in frame from the first base. V is clipped by 2 bases and J by 4 bases, and the sequence between their germline boundaries is 7 bases long. CDR1 and CDR2 are read off the germline V gene as KGHSY and FQNENV.

This sequence was found in a human donor in good health. The sequenced sample was PBMCs. The receptor chain draws on TRBV16 and TRBJ2-3; there is no confident call for the D gene. In nucleotides, the sequence is TGTGCCAGCAGCCAAACAACAGCAGATACGCAGTATTTT. This encodes CASSQTTADTQYF.